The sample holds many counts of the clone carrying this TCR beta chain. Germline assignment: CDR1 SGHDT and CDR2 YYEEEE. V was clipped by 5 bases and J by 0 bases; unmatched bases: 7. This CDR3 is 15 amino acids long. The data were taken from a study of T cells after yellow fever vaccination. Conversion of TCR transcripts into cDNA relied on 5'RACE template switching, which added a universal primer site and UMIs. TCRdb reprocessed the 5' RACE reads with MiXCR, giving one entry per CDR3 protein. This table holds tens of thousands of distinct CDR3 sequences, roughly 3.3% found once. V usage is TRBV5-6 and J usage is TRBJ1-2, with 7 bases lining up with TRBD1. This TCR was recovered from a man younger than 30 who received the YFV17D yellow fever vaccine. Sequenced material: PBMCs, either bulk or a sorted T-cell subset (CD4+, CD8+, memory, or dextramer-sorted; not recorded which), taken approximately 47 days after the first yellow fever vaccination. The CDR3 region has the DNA TGTGCCAGCAGGCAAACCGGACAGGCTAACTATGGCTACACCTTC. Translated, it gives CASRQTGQANYGYTF.